Shown below are 27 T cell receptor beta chains from a single sample sequenced in a study of cytomegalovirus exposure and HLA in healthy donors. Only in-frame clones appear in the TCRdb table, and some are missing; sequencing was by immunoSEQ multiplex PCR. This sample has 100,000 or so clones, with roughly 86% found just once. The sequencing input was PBMCs. All receptors come from a woman younger than 30 in good health and CMV-seropositive.

CDR3 DNA: TGCGCCAGCAGCCCCACCAGCGGTTACGATACGCAGTATTTT. Its protein product is CASSPTSGYDTQYF. This sequence joins TRBV4-1 and TRBJ2-3; possible D gene TRBD2, 5 bases. V lost 4 bases and J 6 bases, leaving 14 bases between the germline ends. The CDR3 spans 14 residues. The germline V gene encodes CDR1 MGHRA and CDR2 YSYEKL.

CDR3 sequence reads: CASSWTTNTGELFF. The DNA for the CDR3 is TGTGCCAGCAGTTGGACTACCAACACCGGGGAGCTGTTTTTT. The chain has TRBV2 and TRBJ2-2; D perhaps matches TRBD2 (6 bases). Trimming pared 5 bases from V and 2 bases from J, leaving 9 bases between. Germline values: CDR1 SNHLY, CDR2 FYNNEI. The CDR3 runs 14 residues.

CDR3 region: CASSYPWTGGLAKNIQYF. The CDR3 nucleotides are TGCGCCAGCAGCTACCCGTGGACAGGGGGACTAGCCAAAAACATTCAGTACTTC. This chain links TRBV5-1 with TRBJ2-4; 10 bases match TRBD1. The junction had 9 bases not matched to a gene; V was cut back by 3 bases and J by 0 bases. Germline V gene data show CDR1 as SGHRS and CDR2 as YFSETQ. The CDR3 spans 18 residues.

This clone has just a few counts. The chain combines TRBV29-1 with TRBJ1-1; perhaps TRBD1 as D (5 bases). CDR3 length: 14 residues. V lost 6 bases and J 7 bases, leaving 21 bases between the germline ends. CDR1 is SQVTM and CDR2 is ANQGSEA in the germline V gene. The chain's CDR3 is CSVGMKPGGGEAFF. Here the CDR3 DNA reads TGCAGCGTGGGAATGAAGCCCGGGGGTGGTGAAGCTTTCTTT.

The chain uses TRBV5-6 and TRBJ2-1; 8 nucleotides match TRBD1. Trimming cost V 4 bases and J 3 bases; bases outside gene matches: 6. This CDR3 has 15 residues. Germline CDR1 reads SGHDT; CDR2 reads YYEEEE. The CDR3 DNA reads as TGTGCCAGCAGCGAGGGACAGGCAAACTACAATGAGCAGTTCTTC. It codes for CASSEGQANYNEQFF.

The chain joins TRBV6-5 to TRBJ2-7; possible D gene TRBD2, 5 bases. CDR3 length equals 14 residues. The germline CDR1 and CDR2 sequences are MNHEY and SVGAGI. V gave up 0 bases and J gave up 5 bases, with 11 bases separating them. CDR3 region: CASSYSMGSNEQYF. CDR3 nucleotides: TGTGCCAGCAGTTACTCCATGGGGAGTAACGAGCAGTACTTC.

This rearrangement joins TRBV5-1 to TRBJ2-5, with 7 bases matching TRBD2. J was trimmed by 1 base and V by 0 bases; bases with no gene match: 9. Germline-derived CDR1 and CDR2 are SGHRS and YFSETQ. This CDR3 region has 17 residues. This CDR3 is CASSLDPPGGPQETQYF. CDR3 sequence (DNA): TGCGCCAGCAGCTTGGATCCCCCGGGGGGACCCCAAGAGACCCAGTACTTC.

The rearrangement links TRBV14 to TRBJ2-7; possible D gene TRBD2, 5 bases. Per germline, CDR1 SGHDN and CDR2 FVKESK. Trimming left V 1 base short and J 6 bases short, with 7 bases between. The CDR3 spans 12 residues. The DNA for the CDR3 is TGTGCCAGCAGCCAAGTTCGGGGCGAGCAGTACTTC. This encodes CASSQVRGEQYF.

The rearrangement joins TRBV5-6 to TRBJ1-2, with 9 bases fitting TRBD1. Trimming at V came to 4 bases and at J to 5 bases, leaving 6 bases not matched to a gene. The CDR3 covers 14 residues. CDR1 SGHDT and CDR2 YYEEEE come from the germline V gene. This CDR3 reads CASSPRQGVYGYTF. The CDR3 region has the DNA TGTGCCAGCAGCCCCCGACAGGGGGTGTATGGCTACACCTTC.

The chain joins TRBV28 to TRBJ2-2; possibly TRBD1 for D (7 bases). Trimming left V 7 bases short and J 5 bases short, with 20 bases between. The CDR3 contains 16 residues. Germline assignment: CDR1 MDHEN and CDR2 SYDVKM. CDR3 DNA sequence: TGTGCCAGCACCTTAGGGGGGACAGTCGGGACCGGGGAGCTGTTTTTT. Encoded protein: CASTLGGTVGTGELFF.

The chain recombines TRBV7-3 with TRBJ2-3; D is possibly TRBD1 (5 bases). Germline V gene sequence: CDR1 SGHTA, CDR2 FQGTGA. V lost 8 bases and J 4 bases, leaving 13 bases between the germline ends. This CDR3 is 13 amino acids long. The CDR3, as DNA: TGTGCCAGCCGTGAAGGGGTGTCAGATACGCAGTATTTT. This translates into CASREGVSDTQYF.

The chain carries TRBV5-4 and TRBJ2-7; the match to TRBD2 covers 8 bases. The J segment lost 0 bases and the V segment lost 4 bases, leaving 3 bases of the junction unmatched. CDR3 length equals 14 residues. The germline V gene has CDR1 SGHNT and CDR2 YYREEE (reference sequence). The CDR3 nucleotides read TGTGCCAGCAGCCCGGGGGGGTTCTCCTACGAGCAGTACTTC. Translation gives CASSPGGFSYEQYF.

DNA of the CDR3: TGTGCCAGCAGCCGAGGACAGGGCGATGGCTACACCTTC. Translation: CASSRGQGDGYTF. V and J are TRBV11-3 and TRBJ1-2; 8 bases are shared with TRBD1. Looked up from germline, CDR1 is SGHNT and CDR2 is YENEEA. This CDR3 contains 13 residues. V trimming: 5 bases; J trimming: 6 bases; junction bases outside the gene matches: 5.

The genes are TRBV18 and TRBJ1-2, with D possibly matching TRBD1 (5 bases). CDR1 and CDR2 from the germline V gene are KGHSH and LQKENI. The CDR3 spans 16 residues. Trimming left V 3 bases short and J 5 bases short, with 19 bases between. CDR3 amino acids: CASSPLMDTPIYGYTF. In DNA, the CDR3 is TGTGCCAGCTCACCCCTTATGGACACGCCCATTTATGGCTACACCTTC.

The genes are TRBV29-1 and TRBJ1-3; D gene unclear. The germline V gene encodes CDR1 SQVTM and CDR2 ANQGSEA. The CDR3 totals 15 residues. Trimming took off 1 base at V and 3 bases at J, with 13 bases between the two ends. In nucleotides, the CDR3 is TGCAGCGTTGAAGTACCGCGGGGATTTGGAAACACCATATATTTT. This gives the protein CSVEVPRGFGNTIYF. The whole variable domain, filled in from reference TRBV29-1 and TRBJ1-3, reads SAVISQKPSRDICQRGTSLTIQCQVDSQVTMMFWYRQQPGQSLTLIATANQGSEATYESGFVIDKFPISRPNLTFSTLTVSNMSPEDSSIYLCSVEVPRGFGNTIYFGEGSWLTVV.

The chain combines TRBV19 with TRBJ2-7; tentative D call: TRBD2 (6 bases). V gave up 6 bases and J gave up 2 bases, with 8 bases separating them. Per the germline V gene, CDR1 is LNHDA and CDR2 is SQIVND (reference sequence). CDR3 size: 12 residues. CDR3 residues: CASSPGAYEQYF. The CDR3 DNA reads as TGTGCCAGTAGCCCGGGGGCCTACGAGCAGTACTTC.

About this clone itself: Germline is not matched at one junction end, which may reflect a read error. The chain is built from TRBV18 and TRBJ2-4; weak D call: TRBD2 (5 bases). This CDR3 is built from 14 residues. CDR1 is KGHSH and CDR2 is LQKENI in the germline V gene. The CDR3 coding sequence is TGTGCCAGCTCACCACAACTCGGGAAAAACAGTCAGTACTTC. Amino acid sequence: CASSPQLGKNSQYF.

The V gene is TRBV30, the J gene TRBJ1-5, with a tentative D call TRBD1 (5 bases). With 0 bases removed from V and 5 bases from J, the gap between germline ends came to 8 bases. CDR1 is GTSNPN, CDR2 SVGIG, per germline (reference sequence). The CDR3 runs 13 residues. The CDR3 DNA follows: TGTGCCTGGAGTGTTACAGGAGATCAGCCCCAGCATTTT. Translating gives CAWSVTGDQPQHF. The whole variable domain, remainder taken from reference TRBV30 and TRBJ1-5, is SQTIHQWPATLVQPVGSPLSLECTVEGTSNPNLYWYRQAAGRGLQLLFYSVGIGQISSEVPQNLSASRPQDRQFILSSKKLLLSDSGFYLCAWSVTGDQPQHFGDGTRLSIL.

This sequence joins TRBV6-5 and TRBJ1-2, with D hard to call. The CDR3 consists of 13 residues. V was shortened by 7 bases and J by 0 bases, with 9 bases between the two germline ends. Germline V gene data show CDR1 as MNHEY and CDR2 as SVGAGI. CDR3 residues: CASTAGTNYGYTF. The CDR3 DNA reads as TGTGCCAGCACGGCGGGCACTAACTATGGCTACACCTTC.

The chain uses TRBV28 and TRBJ1-1; D call uncertain. Trimming shortened V by 0 bases and J by 7 bases, and 9 bases separated the two germline ends. The CDR3 has 13 residues. The germline V gene encodes CDR1 MDHEN and CDR2 SYDVKM. The CDR3 region is CASSLWRAFEAFF. The CDR3, as DNA: TGTGCCAGCAGTTTATGGAGAGCGTTTGAAGCTTTCTTT.

The rearrangement links TRBV7-2 to TRBJ1-3, with D possibly being TRBD1 (5 bases). From germline, CDR1 is SGHTA and CDR2 FQGNSA. The V end was cut by 6 bases, the J end by 1 base, with 22 bases between. This CDR3 is 18 amino acids long. The CDR3 bases are TGTGCCAGCAGTCGTAGGGTTTCTGGGGCTAGGTCTGGAAACACCATATATTTT. This translates into CASSRRVSGARSGNTIYF.

The chain combines TRBV20-1 with TRBJ2-1; D call uncertain. Germline CDR1 DFQATT, CDR2 SNEGSKA (reference sequence). V lost 6 bases, J lost 4 bases, and 7 bases lay in between. This CDR3 has 11 amino acids. The CDR3 protein is CSAPLYNEQFF. CDR3 DNA sequence: TGCAGTGCCCCCCTTTACAATGAGCAGTTCTTC.

This rearrangement joins TRBV5-1 to TRBJ2-3, with 9 bases fitting TRBD2. The CDR3 extends over 16 amino acids. With 4 bases clipped from V and 2 bases from J, the junction kept 8 bases outside the gene matches. Germline V CDR1 and CDR2: SGHRS, YFSETQ. The CDR3 sequence is CASSPLGGGATDTQYF. The CDR3 coding sequence is TGCGCCAGCAGCCCCCTCGGCGGGGGGGCCACAGATACGCAGTATTTT.

The rearrangement joins TRBV28 to TRBJ1-1, with D possibly being TRBD1 (5 bases). CDR3 length: 12 residues. Germline CDR1 MDHEN, CDR2 SYDVKM. The V and J ends lost 10 bases and 2 bases respectively, with 11 bases between them. The CDR3 nucleotides are TGTGCCACAGACAGAGATAACACTGAAGCTTTCTTT. Amino acids: CATDRDNTEAFF.

This clone was recorded only once. The chain combines TRBV28 with TRBJ1-4, with 8 positions matching TRBD1. Germline values: CDR1 MDHEN, CDR2 SYDVKM. The CDR3 covers 16 residues. V trimming: 8 bases; J trimming: 5 bases; junction bases outside the gene matches: 13. The CDR3 coding sequence is TGTGCCAGCCCCACGCGCCAGGGGGCTGGCAATGAAAAACTGTTTTTT. This codes for CASPTRQGAGNEKLFF.

The rearrangement joins TRBV5-1 to TRBJ1-2, with TRBD1 as a possible D gene (5 bases). Germline V gene data show CDR1 as SGHRS and CDR2 as YFSETQ. The CDR3 is made up of 15 amino acids. V was cut by 2 bases and J by 8 bases, with 19 bases left in between. CDR3 sequence: CASSFGDSRVWGYTF. CDR3 nucleotide sequence: TGCGCCAGCAGCTTTGGTGACAGCCGGGTTTGGGGCTACACCTTC. Variable domain in full (rest from reference TRBV5-1 and TRBJ1-2): KAGVTQTPRYLIKTRGQQVTLSCSPISGHRSVSWYQQTPGQGLQFLFEYFSETQRNKGNFPGRFSGRQFSNSRSEMNVSTLELGDSALYLCASSFGDSRVWGYTFGSGTRLTVV.

The rearrangement links TRBV6-1 to TRBJ2-3; 7 bases are a match to TRBD1. V trimming: 3 bases; J trimming: 0 bases; junction bases outside the gene matches: 6. Germline assignment: CDR1 MNHNS and CDR2 SASEGT. The CDR3 has 16 amino acids. As DNA, the CDR3 is TGTGCCAGCAGTGAGAGGGGGCGTAGGAGCACAGATACGCAGTATTTT. Protein sequence: CASSERGRRSTDTQYF.